The 8 T cell receptor beta chains reported below all come from one sample, sequenced in a study of blood T cell repertoires in COVID-19. Data came from immunoSEQ multiplex PCR; TCRdb stores just in-frame clones and leaves some out. This sample carries approximately 500,000 clones, 88% of them seen once, and the ten largest clones take 1.5% to 2%. Sequenced input: PBMCs or T cells enriched from blood (not recorded which). These receptors were taken from a woman aged 40 to 50 who had recovered from COVID-19.

V and J are TRBV5-6 and TRBJ1-6, with D possibly being TRBD1 (5 bases). Trimming removed 1 base at V and 10 bases at J, with 18 bases between. CDR1 SGHDT and CDR2 YYEEEE come from the germline V gene. This CDR3 contains 16 residues. CDR3 residues: CASSLQGTTLGSPLHF. As DNA, the CDR3 is TGTGCCAGCAGCTTGCAGGGTACGACCCTCGGCTCACCCCTCCACTTT.

The chain carries TRBV7-2 and TRBJ1-1; D unresolved. Germline V CDR1 and CDR2: SGHTA, FQGNSA. Trimming pared 1 base from V and 10 bases from J, leaving 10 bases between. This CDR3 region has 12 residues. The chain's CDR3 is CASSLDEGRAFF. The DNA of the CDR3 is TGTGCCAGCAGCTTAGATGAGGGTCGAGCTTTCTTT.

CDR3 bases: TGCGCCAGCAGTGACGGTCCGATTAGCGGGAGGTTAAATGAGCAGTTCTTC. It is translated as CASSDGPISGRLNEQFF. The rearrangement joins TRBV10-1 to TRBJ2-1; 10 bases align to TRBD2. The junction had 12 bases not matched to a gene; V was cut back by 3 bases and J by 7 bases. Germline V CDR1 and CDR2: WNHNN, SYGVQD (reference sequence). The CDR3 runs 17 residues.

In this sample, this clone turned up a few times. The V call is TRBV11-2, the J call TRBJ1-2; 7 nucleotides line up with TRBD1. The germline CDR1 and CDR2 sequences are SGHAT and FQNNGV. Unmatched junction bases numbered 7, after V lost 5 bases and J lost 4 bases. The CDR3 is 14 amino acids. DNA of the CDR3: TGTGCCAGCAGCCCCCGGGACAGTTTCTATGGCTACACCTTC. Translation gives CASSPRDSFYGYTF.

This chain uses TRBV18 with TRBJ2-7; D perhaps matches TRBD1 (6 bases). V lost 3 bases and J lost 4, with 13 bases in between. CDR1 and CDR2 (germline): KGHSH, LQKENI. The CDR3 has 14 amino acids. DNA of the CDR3: TGTGCCAGCTCACCCTTAGGGGGAGCGTACGAGCAGTACTTC. It is translated as CASSPLGGAYEQYF.

CDR3 loop: CASSSGLAGETQYF. The CDR3 DNA is TGTGCCAGCAGCTCCGGGCTAGCCGGAGAGACCCAGTACTTC. This chain uses TRBV6-5 with TRBJ2-5; TRBD2 is a possible D gene (5 bases). V lost 6 bases to trimming and J lost 4 bases, with 15 bases between them. This CDR3 has 14 amino acids. Germline V CDR1 and CDR2: MNHEY, SVGAGI.

This sequence joins TRBV5-4 and TRBJ1-2; D is unresolved. The CDR3 totals 13 residues. From germline, CDR1 is SGHNT and CDR2 YYREEE (reference sequence). V dropped 2 bases and J dropped 1 base, with 6 bases sitting between them. The CDR3 here is CASSFSGNYGYTF. The DNA of the CDR3 is TGTGCCAGCAGCTTCTCCGGTAACTATGGCTACACCTTC.

The rearrangement joins TRBV3-1 (or the pseudogene TRBV3-2) to TRBJ1-1; D possibly corresponds to TRBD1 (6 bases). The CDR3 length is 15 residues. Between the trimmed V and J ends, which lost 4 bases and 6 bases, there was a span of 18 bases. Germline CDR1 reads LGHDT; CDR2 reads YNNKEL (reference sequence). CDR3 in amino acids: CASSRRDTARPEAFF. Written as DNA, the CDR3 is TGTGCCAGCAGCCGCCGGGACACTGCGAGGCCTGAAGCTTTCTTT.